This T cell receptor (beta chain) is drawn from a study of T-cell reconstitution after alpha-beta-depleted transplantation in children. The TCRbeta library was prepared with unique molecular identifiers. TCRdb analysed the PCR reads with MiXCR anew, one entry per CDR3 protein. The table includes 700,000 to 850,000 distinct CDR3 sequences, 15% to 20% detected once. The receptor was derived from a male patient aged 5 to 17 who had a stem cell transplant for acute lymphoblastic leukemia, so the T cells may come from the graft donor. Specimen: PBMCs, mostly from graft donor cells, collected 360 days after TCRalphabeta/CD19-depleted stem cell transplant.

The CDR3 DNA follows: TGTGCCAGCAGCGGCCCTACCCCCGGGGAGCTGTTTTTT. Translation: CASSGPTPGELFF. The chain carries TRBV9 and TRBJ2-2; no clear D. The CDR3 contains 13 residues. Germline CDR1 reads SGDLS; CDR2 reads YYNGEE. The V end lost 3 bases, the J end lost 6 bases, and 9 bases lay between the germline ends.